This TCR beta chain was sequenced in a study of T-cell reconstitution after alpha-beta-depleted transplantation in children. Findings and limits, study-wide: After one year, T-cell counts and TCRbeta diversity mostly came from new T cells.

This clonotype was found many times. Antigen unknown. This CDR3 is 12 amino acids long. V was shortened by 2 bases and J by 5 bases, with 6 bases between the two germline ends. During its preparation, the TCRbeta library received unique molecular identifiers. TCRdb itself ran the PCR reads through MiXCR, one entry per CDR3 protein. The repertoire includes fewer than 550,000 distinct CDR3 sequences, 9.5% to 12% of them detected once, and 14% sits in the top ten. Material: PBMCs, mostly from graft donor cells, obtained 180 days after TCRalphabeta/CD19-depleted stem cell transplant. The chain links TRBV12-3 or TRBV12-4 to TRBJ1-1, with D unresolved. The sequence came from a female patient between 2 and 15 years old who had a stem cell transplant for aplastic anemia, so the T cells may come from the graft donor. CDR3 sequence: CASSLSRTEAFF. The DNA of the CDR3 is TGTGCCAGCAGTTTATCCCGAACTGAAGCTTTCTTT.